The present T cell receptor (beta chain) was sequenced within a study of control samples from healthy donors and cancer patients. With 4 bases clipped from V and 6 bases from J, the junction kept 6 bases outside the gene matches. The CDR3 consists of 15 residues. CDR1 and CDR2 from the germline V gene are SGHNT and YENEEA. Only in-frame clones appear in the TCRdb table, and some are missing; sequencing was by immunoSEQ multiplex PCR. This table has about 59,000 clones, 92% appearing once. Input material: PBMCs. This TCR was sampled from a man in his forties with colorectal cancer. The genes are TRBV11-3 and TRBJ2-3, with 11 bases that match TRBD1. The CDR3 DNA is TGTGCCAGCAGCTCGGGACAGGGGGACTTGGATACGCAGTATTTT. Protein sequence: CASSSGQGDLDTQYF.